The source of this TCR beta chain is a study of CD8 T cells in Susac syndrome. The authors reverse transcribed roughly 0.5 to 1 ug RNA with random hexamers. Coverage of TCR beta CDR3 amplification by immunoSEQ multiplex PCR extended to 54 Vbeta and 13 Jbeta. A single record per CDR3 protein comes from TCRdb applying MiXCR to the immunoSEQ multiplex PCR reads. The sample holds 80,000 to 95,000 distinct CDR3 sequences; approximately 93% are singletons and the top ten take around 0.94%. With regard to this clonotype: One junction end does not reproduce the germline sequence, and a read error may be involved.

Germline CDR1 MNHEY, CDR2 SVGAGI. The CDR3 consists of 17 residues. This TCR was sampled from a human donor with Susac syndrome. The chain couples TRBV6-5 to TRBJ1-2, with 10 bases that match TRBD1. The specimen was CD8+ T cells from PBMCs. The DNA for the CDR3 is TGTACCAGCAGTTACTCAGGACAGGGGGAGGCTAACTATGGCTACACCTTC. Translated, it gives CTSSYSGQGEANYGYTF.